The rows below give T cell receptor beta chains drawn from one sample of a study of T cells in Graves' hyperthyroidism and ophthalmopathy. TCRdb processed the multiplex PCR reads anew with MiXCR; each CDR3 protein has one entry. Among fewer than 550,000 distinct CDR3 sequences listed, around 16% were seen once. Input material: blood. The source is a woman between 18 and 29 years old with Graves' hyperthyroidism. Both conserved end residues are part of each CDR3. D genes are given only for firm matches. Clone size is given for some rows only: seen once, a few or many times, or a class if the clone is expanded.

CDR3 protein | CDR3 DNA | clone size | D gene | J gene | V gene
CASSRYPPPGPDSETQYF | TGTGCCAGCAGTAGATACCCTCCCCCGGGACCCGATTCAGAGACCCAGTACTTC | many | NA | TRBJ2-5 | TRBV27
CASSQGGWTNEQFF | TGTGCCAGCAGCCAAGGGGGTTGGACCAATGAGCAGTTCTTC | NA | NA | TRBJ2-1 | TRBV7-9
CSARDRRNTEAFF | TGCAGTGCTAGGGACAGGCGGAACACTGAAGCTTTCTTT | many | TRBD1 | TRBJ1-1 | TRBV20-1
CAGGASGTVFATGELFF | TGTGCTGGTGGTGCCTCCGGGACGGTGTTTGCCACCGGGGAGCTGTTTTTT | NA | NA | TRBJ2-2 | TRBV12-5
CASSPTSDTEAFF | TGTGCCAGCAGCCCTACATCGGACACTGAAGCTTTCTTT | NA | NA | TRBJ1-1 | TRBV7-6
CATSALGTFNQPQHF | TGTGCCACCAGCGCGCTTGGGACATTCAATCAGCCCCAGCATTTT | NA | NA | TRBJ1-5 | TRBV15
CASSFAGSTDTQYF | TGTGCCAGCAGCTTCGCAGGGTCCACAGATACGCAGTATTTT | many | NA | TRBJ2-3 | TRBV5-1
CASSPTGFSGNTIYF | TGTGCCAGCAGCCCCACAGGCTTCTCTGGAAACACCATATATTTT | NA | NA | TRBJ1-3 | TRBV7-2
CASSYRAKNTEAFF | TGTGCCAGCAGTTACAGGGCAAAGAACACTGAAGCTTTCTTT | many | NA | TRBJ1-1 | TRBV27
CATSRDRRAAAYGYTF | TGTGCCACCAGCAGAGATCGAAGGGCTGCAGCGTATGGCTACACCTTC | NA | NA | TRBJ1-2 | TRBV15
CASSDRQGATEAFF | TGCGCCAGCAGCGACAGACAGGGGGCAACTGAAGCTTTCTTT | many | TRBD1 | TRBJ1-1 | TRBV4-1
CASSGLAGNYEQYF | TGTGCCAGCAGTGGACTAGCGGGCAACTACGAGCAGTACTTC | NA | TRBD2 | TRBJ2-7 | TRBV2
CASSQAPRLGGDYNEQFF | TGCGCCAGCAGCCAAGCCCCGCGCTTGGGCGGAGACTACAATGAGCAGTTCTTC | few | NA | TRBJ2-1 | TRBV4-1
CASSPGQGPFREQYF | TGTGCCAGCAGCCCCGGACAGGGTCCCTTTCGCGAGCAGTACTTC | many | TRBD1 | TRBJ2-7 | TRBV28
CASSQDSTGGDGNTIYF | TGTGCCAGCAGCCAAGACAGTACAGGGGGCGACGGAAACACCATATATTTT | NA | TRBD1 | TRBJ1-3 | TRBV4-2
CASSGTAKRTEAFF | TGTGCCAGCAGCGGGACGGCAAAGCGCACTGAAGCTTTCTTT | many | NA | TRBJ1-1 | TRBV12-3/TRBV12-4
CASSLSGRGPGYTF | TGTGCCAGCAGTTTATCGGGCAGGGGGCCAGGCTACACCTTC | many | TRBD1 | TRBJ1-2 | TRBV28
CTSSIRPGLAGVGLEYEQYF | TGTACCAGTAGTATACGGCCGGGACTAGCGGGAGTTGGGCTGGAGTACGAGCAGTACTTC | NA | TRBD2 | TRBJ2-7 | TRBV19
CASSFFFWGATDTQYF | TGTGCCAGCAGTTTTTTTTTTTGGGGGGCCACAGATACGCAGTATTTT | many | NA | TRBJ2-3 | TRBV12-3/TRBV12-4
CSVDRDGSYEQYF | TGCAGCGTTGACCGGGACGGCTCCTACGAGCAGTACTTC | few | NA | TRBJ2-7 | TRBV29-1
CASSLRRDDTEAFF | TGTGCCAGCTCACTGCGGAGAGACGACACTGAAGCTTTCTTT | NA | NA | TRBJ1-1 | TRBV18
CASSLSLINEQFF | TGTGCCAGCAGTTTATCGCTCATCAATGAGCAGTTCTTC | NA | NA | TRBJ2-1 | TRBV27